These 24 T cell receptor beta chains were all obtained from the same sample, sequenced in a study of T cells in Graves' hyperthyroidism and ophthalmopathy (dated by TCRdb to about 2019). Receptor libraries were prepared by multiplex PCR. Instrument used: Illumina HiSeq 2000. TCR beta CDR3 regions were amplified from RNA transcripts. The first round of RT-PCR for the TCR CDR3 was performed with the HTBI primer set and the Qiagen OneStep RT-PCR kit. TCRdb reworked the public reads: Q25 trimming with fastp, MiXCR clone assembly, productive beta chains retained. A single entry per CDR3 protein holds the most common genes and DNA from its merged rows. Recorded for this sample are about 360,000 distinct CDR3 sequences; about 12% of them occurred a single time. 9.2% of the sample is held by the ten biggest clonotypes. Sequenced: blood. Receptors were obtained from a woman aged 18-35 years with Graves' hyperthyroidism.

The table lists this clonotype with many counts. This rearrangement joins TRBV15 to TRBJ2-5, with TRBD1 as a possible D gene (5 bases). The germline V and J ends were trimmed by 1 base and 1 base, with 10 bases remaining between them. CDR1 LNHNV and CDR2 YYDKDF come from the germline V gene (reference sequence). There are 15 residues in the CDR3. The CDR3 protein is CATSRARQTQETQYF. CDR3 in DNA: TGTGCCACCAGCAGAGCCCGACAGACCCAAGAGACCCAGTACTTC.

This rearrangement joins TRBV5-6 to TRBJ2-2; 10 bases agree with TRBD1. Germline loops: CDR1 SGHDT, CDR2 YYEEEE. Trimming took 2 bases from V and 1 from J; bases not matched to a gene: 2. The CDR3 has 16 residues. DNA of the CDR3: TGTGCCAGCAGCTTCTGGGACAGGGGGAACACCGGGGAGCTGTTTTTT. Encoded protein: CASSFWDRGNTGELFF.

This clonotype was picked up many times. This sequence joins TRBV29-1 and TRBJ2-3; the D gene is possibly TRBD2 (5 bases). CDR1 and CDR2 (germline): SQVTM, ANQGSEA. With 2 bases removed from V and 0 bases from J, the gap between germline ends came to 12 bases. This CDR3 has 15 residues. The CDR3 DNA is TGCAGCGTTGAAATAGTAGCGACTAGCACAGATACGCAGTATTTT. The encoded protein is CSVEIVATSTDTQYF.

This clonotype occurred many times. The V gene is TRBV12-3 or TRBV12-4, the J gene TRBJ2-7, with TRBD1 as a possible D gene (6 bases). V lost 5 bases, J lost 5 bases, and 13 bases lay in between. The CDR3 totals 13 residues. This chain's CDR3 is CASSTGFMDEQYF. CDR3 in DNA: TGTGCCAGCAGTACAGGGTTCATGGACGAGCAGTACTTC.

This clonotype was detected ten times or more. CDR3 nucleotides: TGTGCCAGCAGAGTACTAGCGGGAGGGCCCGGCACGCAGTATTTT. Translated, it gives CASRVLAGGPGTQYF. The V and J genes are TRBV2 and TRBJ2-3; 13 positions match TRBD2. V was pared by 6 bases and J by 9 bases, with 9 bases of the junction left unmatched. The CDR3 runs 15 residues. CDR1 SNHLY and CDR2 FYNNEI come from the germline V gene.

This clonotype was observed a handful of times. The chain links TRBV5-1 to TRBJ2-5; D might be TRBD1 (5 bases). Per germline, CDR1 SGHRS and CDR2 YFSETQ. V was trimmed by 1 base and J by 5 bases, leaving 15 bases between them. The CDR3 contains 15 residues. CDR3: CASSLQGRTGETQYF. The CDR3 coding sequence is TGCGCCAGCAGCTTGCAGGGAAGAACGGGTGAGACCCAGTACTTC.

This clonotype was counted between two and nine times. CDR3 region: CASSQVVSSGDYGYTF. CDR3 bases: TGCGCCAGCAGCCAAGTGGTTTCCTCGGGTGACTATGGCTACACCTTC. The genes are TRBV4-1 and TRBJ1-2; no clear D gene. Trimming took off 1 base at V and 3 bases at J, with 15 bases between the two ends. This CDR3 region has 16 residues. The germline gives CDR1 MGHRA, CDR2 YSYEKL.

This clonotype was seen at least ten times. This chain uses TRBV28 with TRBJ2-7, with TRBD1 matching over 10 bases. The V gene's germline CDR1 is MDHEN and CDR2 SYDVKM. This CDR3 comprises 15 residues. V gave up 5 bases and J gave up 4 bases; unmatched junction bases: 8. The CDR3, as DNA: TGTGCCAGCAGTGCCCCGGGACAGGGGCAGTACGAGCAGTACTTC. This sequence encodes CASSAPGQGQYEQYF.

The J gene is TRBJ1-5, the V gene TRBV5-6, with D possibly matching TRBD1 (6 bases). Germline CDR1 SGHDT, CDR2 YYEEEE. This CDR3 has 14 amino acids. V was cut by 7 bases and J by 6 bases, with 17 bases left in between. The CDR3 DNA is TGTGCCAGCTCCTGGGGGGGGCGCGGTCAGCCCCAGCATTTT. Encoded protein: CASSWGGRGQPQHF.

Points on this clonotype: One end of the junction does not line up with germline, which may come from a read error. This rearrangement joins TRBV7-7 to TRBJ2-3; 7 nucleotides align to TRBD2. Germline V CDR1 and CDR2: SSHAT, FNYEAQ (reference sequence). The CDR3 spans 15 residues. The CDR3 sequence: CASSVTGGGTDTQYF. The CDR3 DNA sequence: TGTGCTAGCAGCGTCACTGGGGGGGGCACAGATACGCAGTATTTT.

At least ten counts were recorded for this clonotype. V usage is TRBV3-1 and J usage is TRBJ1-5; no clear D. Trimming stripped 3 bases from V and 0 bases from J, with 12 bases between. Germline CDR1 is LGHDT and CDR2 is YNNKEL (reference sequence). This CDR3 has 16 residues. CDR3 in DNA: TGTGCCAGCAGCCAGGGCACGATCTATAGCAATCAGCCCCAGCATTTT. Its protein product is CASSQGTIYSNQPQHF.

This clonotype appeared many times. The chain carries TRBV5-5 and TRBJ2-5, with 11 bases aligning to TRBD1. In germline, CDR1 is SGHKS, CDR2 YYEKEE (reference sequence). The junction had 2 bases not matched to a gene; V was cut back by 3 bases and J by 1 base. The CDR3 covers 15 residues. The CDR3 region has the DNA TGTGCCAGCAGCTACGGACAGGGGGCCCAAGAGACCCAGTACTTC. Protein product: CASSYGQGAQETQYF.

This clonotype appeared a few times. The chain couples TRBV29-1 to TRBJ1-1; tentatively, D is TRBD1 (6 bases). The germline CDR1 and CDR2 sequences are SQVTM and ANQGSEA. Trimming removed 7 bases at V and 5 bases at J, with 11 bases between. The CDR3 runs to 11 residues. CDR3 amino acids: CSGTGMTEAFF. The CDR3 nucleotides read TGCAGCGGAACAGGGATGACTGAAGCTTTCTTT.

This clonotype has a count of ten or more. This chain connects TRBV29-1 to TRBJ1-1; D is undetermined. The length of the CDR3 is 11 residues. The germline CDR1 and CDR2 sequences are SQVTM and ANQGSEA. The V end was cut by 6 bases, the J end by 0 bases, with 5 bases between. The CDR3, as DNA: TGCAGCGTAATGTTGAACACTGAAGCTTTCTTT. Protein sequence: CSVMLNTEAFF.

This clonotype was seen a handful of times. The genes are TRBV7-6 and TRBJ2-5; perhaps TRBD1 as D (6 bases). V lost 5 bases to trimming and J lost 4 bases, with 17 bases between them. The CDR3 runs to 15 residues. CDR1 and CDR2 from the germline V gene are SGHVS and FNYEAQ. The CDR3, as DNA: TGTGCCAGCAGCACACCGGAAGAGGGGGTAGAGACCCAGTACTTC. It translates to CASSTPEEGVETQYF.

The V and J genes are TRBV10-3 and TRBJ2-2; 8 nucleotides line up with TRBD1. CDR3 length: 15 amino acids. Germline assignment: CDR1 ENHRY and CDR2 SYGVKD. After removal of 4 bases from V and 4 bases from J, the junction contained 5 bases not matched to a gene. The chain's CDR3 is CAISVTGVGTGELFF. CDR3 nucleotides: TGTGCCATCAGTGTGACAGGGGTTGGCACCGGGGAGCTGTTTTTT.

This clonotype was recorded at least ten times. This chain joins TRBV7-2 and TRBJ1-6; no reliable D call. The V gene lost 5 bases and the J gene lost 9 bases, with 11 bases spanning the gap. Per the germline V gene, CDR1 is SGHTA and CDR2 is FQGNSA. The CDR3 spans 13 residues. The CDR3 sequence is CASSLVGVSPLHF. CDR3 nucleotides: TGTGCCAGCAGCCTGGTCGGGGTTTCACCCCTCCACTTT.

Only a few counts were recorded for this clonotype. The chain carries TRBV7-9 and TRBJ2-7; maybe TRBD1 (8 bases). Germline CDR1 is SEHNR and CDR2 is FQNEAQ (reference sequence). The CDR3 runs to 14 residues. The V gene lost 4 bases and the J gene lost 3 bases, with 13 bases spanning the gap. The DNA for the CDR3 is TGTGCCAGCAGCTCGGACAGGGAGGGCTACGAGCAGTACTTC. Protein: CASSSDREGYEQYF.

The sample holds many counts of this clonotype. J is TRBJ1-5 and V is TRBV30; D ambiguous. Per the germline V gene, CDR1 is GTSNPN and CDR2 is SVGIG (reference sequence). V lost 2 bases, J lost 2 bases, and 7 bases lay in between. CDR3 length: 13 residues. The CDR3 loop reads CAWSFSGNQPQHF. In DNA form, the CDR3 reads TGTGCCTGGAGTTTTTCGGGCAATCAGCCCCAGCATTTT.

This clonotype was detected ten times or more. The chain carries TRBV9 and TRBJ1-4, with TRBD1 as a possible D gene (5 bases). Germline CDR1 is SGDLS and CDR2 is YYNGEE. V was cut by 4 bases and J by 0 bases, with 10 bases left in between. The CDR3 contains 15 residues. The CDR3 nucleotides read TGTGCCAGCAGCCCGGGGGTTGCAACTAATGAAAAACTGTTTTTT. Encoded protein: CASSPGVATNEKLFF.

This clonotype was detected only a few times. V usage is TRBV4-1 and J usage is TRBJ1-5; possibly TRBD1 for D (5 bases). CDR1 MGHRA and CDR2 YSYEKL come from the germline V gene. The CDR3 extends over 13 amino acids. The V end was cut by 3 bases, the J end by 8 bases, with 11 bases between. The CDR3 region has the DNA TGCGCCAGCAGCCAGACGCAGGGTGAGCCCCAGCATTTT. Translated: CASSQTQGEPQHF.

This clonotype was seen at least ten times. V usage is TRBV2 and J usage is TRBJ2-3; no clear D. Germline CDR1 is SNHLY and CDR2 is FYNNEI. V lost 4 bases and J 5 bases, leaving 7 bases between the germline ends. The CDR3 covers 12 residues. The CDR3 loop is CASSAPVDTQYF. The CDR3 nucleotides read TGTGCCAGCAGTGCTCCTGTAGATACGCAGTATTTT.

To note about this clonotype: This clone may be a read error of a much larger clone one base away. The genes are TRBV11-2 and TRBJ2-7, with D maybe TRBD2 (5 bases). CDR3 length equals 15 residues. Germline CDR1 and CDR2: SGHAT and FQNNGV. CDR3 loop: CAGSSLRTRSYEQYF. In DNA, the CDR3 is TGTGCCGGCAGCTCCCTCCGGACTCGCTCCTACGAGCAGTACTTC.

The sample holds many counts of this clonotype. CDR3 residues: CSAEEYGTSVYNEQFF. The CDR3 DNA reads TGCAGTGCTGAGGAATACGGGACTAGCGTTTACAATGAGCAGTTCTTC. This rearrangement joins TRBV20-1 to TRBJ2-1, with TRBD2 matching over 10 bases. The ends lost 5 bases at V and 4 bases at J; junction bases unmatched: 11. This CDR3 has 16 amino acids. From germline, CDR1 is DFQATT and CDR2 SNEGSKA (reference sequence).